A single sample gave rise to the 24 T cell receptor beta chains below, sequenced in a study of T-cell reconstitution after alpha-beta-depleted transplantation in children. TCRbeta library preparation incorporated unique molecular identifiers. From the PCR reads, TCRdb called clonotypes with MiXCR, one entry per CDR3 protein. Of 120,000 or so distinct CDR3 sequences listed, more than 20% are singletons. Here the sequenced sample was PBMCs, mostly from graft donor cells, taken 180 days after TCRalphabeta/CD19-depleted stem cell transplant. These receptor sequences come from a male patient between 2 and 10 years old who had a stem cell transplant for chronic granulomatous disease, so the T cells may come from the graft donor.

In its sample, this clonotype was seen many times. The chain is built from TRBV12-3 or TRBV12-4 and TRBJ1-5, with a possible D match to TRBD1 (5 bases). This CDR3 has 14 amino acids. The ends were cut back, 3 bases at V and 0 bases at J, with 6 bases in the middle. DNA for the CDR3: TGTGCCAGCAGTTTGACAGATAGCAATCAGCCCCAGCATTTT. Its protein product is CASSLTDSNQPQHF.

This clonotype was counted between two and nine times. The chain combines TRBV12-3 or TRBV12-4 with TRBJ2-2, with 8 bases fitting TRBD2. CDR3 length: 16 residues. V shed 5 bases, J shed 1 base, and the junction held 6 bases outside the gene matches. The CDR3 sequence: CASSPQRGWNTGELFF. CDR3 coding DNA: TGTGCCAGCAGTCCACAGCGGGGGTGGAACACCGGGGAGCTGTTTTTT.

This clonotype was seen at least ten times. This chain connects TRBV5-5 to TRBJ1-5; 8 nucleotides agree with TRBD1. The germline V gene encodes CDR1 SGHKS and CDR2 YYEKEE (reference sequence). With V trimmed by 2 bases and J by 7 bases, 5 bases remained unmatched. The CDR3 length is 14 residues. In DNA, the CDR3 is TGTGCCAGCAGCTTCGGACAGGGAGTCCAGCCCCAGCATTTT. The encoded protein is CASSFGQGVQPQHF.

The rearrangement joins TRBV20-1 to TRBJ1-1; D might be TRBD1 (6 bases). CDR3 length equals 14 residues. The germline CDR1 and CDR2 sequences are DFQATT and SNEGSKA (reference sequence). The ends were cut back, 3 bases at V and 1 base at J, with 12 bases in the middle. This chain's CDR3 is CSASLRGRNTEAFF. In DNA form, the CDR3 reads TGCAGTGCTAGTCTCAGGGGTCGGAACACTGAAGCTTTCTTT.

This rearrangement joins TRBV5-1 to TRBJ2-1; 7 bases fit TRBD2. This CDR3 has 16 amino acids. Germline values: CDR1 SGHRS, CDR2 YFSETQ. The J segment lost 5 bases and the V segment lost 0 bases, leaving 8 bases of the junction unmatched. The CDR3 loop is CASSLGSGLVNNEQFF. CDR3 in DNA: TGCGCCAGCAGCTTGGGTTCCGGACTAGTGAACAATGAGCAGTTCTTC. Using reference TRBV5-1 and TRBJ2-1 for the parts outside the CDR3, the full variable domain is KAGVTQTPRYLIKTRGQQVTLSCSPISGHRSVSWYQQTPGQGLQFLFEYFSETQRNKGNFPGRFSGRQFSNSRSEMNVSTLELGDSALYLCASSLGSGLVNNEQFFGPGTRLTVL.

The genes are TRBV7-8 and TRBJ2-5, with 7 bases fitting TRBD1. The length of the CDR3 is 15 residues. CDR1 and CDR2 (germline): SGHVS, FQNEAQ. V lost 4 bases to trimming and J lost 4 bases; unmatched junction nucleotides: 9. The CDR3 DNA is TGTGCCAGCAGCTCCCTATTGAACAGGGGAGAGACCCAGTACTTC. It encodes CASSSLLNRGETQYF.

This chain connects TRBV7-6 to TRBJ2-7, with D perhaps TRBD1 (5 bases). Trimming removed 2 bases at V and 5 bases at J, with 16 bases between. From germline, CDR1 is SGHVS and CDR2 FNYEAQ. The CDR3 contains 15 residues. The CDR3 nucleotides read TGTGCCAGCAGCTTATTGCAGGGTGGTCCCCACGAGCAGTACTTC. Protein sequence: CASSLLQGGPHEQYF.

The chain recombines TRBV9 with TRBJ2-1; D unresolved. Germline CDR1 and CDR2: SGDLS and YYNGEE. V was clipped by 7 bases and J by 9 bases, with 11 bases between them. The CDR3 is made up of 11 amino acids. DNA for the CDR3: TGTGCCAGCGGGCGAGTCGGTGAGCAGTTCTTC. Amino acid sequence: CASGRVGEQFF. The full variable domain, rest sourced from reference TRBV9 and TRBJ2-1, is DSGVTQTPKHLITATGQRVTLRCSPRSGDLSVYWYQQSLDQGLQFLIQYYNGEERAKGNILERFSAQQFPDLHSELNLSSLELGDSALYFCASGRVGEQFFGPGTRLTVL.

In DNA, the CDR3 is TGCAGTGCCCGGCGGGGCCCCGAGGGAGATACGCAGTATTTT. Translated: CSARRGPEGDTQYF. V gene TRBV20-1 combines with J gene TRBJ2-3; D perhaps matches TRBD2 (6 bases). The V gene's germline CDR1 is DFQATT and CDR2 SNEGSKA (reference sequence). V dropped 6 bases and J dropped 5 bases, with 18 bases sitting between them. This CDR3 is built from 14 residues.

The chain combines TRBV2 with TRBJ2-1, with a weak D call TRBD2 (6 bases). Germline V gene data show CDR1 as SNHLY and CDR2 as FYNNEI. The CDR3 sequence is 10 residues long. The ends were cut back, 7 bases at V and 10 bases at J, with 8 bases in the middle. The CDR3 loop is CASKGREQFF. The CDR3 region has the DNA TGTGCCAGCAAAGGGAGGGAGCAGTTCTTC.

This chain's CDR3 is CASSLVTGYYEQYF. CDR3 in DNA: TGTGCCAGCAGTTTAGTGACAGGGTATTACGAGCAGTACTTC. This rearrangement joins TRBV28 to TRBJ2-7; 7 bases agree with TRBD1. V shed 2 bases, J shed 4 bases, and the junction held 5 bases outside the gene matches. CDR1 MDHEN and CDR2 SYDVKM come from the germline V gene. This CDR3 comprises 14 residues.

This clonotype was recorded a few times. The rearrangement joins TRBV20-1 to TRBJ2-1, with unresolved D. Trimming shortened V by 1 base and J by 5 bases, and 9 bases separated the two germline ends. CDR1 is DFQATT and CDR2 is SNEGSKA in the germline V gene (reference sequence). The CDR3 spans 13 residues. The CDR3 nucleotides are TGCAGTGCTAGAGGACCAACTAACAATGAGCAGTTCTTC. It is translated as CSARGPTNNEQFF.

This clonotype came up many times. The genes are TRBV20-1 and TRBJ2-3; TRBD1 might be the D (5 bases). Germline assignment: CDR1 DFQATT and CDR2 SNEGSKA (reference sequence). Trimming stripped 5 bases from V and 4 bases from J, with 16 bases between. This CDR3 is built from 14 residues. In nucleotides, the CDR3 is TGCAGTGCTCGTAGGGAAGGGGTATCAGATACGCAGTATTTT. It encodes CSARREGVSDTQYF.

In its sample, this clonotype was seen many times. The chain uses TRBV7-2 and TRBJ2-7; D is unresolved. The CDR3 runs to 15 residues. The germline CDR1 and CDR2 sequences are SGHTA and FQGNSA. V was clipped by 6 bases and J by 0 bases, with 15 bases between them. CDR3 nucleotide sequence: TGTGCCAGCAGTCAATCTCTAAAGAACTCCTACGAGCAGTACTTC. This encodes CASSQSLKNSYEQYF.

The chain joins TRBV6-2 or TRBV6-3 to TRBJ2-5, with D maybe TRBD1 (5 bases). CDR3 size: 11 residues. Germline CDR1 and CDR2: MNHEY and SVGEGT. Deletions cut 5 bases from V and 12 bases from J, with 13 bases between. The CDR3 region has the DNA TGTGCCAGCAGTCAGGGCCACGCCAAGTACTTC. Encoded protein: CASSQGHAKYF.

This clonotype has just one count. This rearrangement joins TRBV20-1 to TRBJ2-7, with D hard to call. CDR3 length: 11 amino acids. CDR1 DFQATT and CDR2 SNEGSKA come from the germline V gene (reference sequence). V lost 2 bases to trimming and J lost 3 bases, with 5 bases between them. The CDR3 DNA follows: TGCAGTGCTAGAATCCGCTACGAGCAGTACTTC. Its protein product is CSARIRYEQYF.

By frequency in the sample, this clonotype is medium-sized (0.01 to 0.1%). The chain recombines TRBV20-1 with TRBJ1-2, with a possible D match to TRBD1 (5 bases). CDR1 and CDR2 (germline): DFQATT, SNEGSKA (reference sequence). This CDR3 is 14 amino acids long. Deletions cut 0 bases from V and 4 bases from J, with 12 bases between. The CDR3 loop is CSARDDSYSYGYTF. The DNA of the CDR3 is TGCAGTGCTAGAGACGACAGTTACTCCTATGGCTACACCTTC.

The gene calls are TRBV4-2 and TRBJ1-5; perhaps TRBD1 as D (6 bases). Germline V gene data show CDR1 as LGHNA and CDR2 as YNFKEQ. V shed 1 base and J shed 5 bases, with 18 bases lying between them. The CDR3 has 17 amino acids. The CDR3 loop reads CASSQGRDIGPDQPQHF. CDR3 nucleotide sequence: TGTGCCAGCAGCCAAGGACGGGACATCGGCCCTGATCAGCCCCAGCATTTT.

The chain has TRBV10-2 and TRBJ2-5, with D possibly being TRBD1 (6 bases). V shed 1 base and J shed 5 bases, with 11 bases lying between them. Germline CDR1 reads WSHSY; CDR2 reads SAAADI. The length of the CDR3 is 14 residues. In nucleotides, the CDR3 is TGCGCCAGCAGTGAGTTGGGGGCCATCGAGACCCAGTACTTC. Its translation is CASSELGAIETQYF.

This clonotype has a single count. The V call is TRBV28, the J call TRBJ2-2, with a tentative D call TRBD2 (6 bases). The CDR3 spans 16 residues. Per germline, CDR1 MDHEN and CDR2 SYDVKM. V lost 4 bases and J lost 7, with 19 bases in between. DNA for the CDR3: TGTGCCAGCAGTTCCCTAGGGCGGGAAAGGAGCGGGGAGCTGTTTTTT. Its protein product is CASSSLGRERSGELFF.

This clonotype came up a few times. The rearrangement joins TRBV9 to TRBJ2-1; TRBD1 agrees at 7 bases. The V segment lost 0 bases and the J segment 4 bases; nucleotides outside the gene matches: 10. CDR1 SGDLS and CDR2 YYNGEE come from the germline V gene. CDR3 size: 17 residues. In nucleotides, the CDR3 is TGTGCCAGCAGCGTAGGAGTAGGGGGCACCTCTTACAATGAGCAGTTCTTC. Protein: CASSVGVGGTSYNEQFF.

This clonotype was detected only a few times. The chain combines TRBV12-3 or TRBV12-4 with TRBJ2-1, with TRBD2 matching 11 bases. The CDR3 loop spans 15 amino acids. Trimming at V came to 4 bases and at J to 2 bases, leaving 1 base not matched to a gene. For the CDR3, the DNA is TGTGCCAGCAGTTCGGGACTAGCGGCCTACAATGAGCAGTTCTTC. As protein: CASSSGLAAYNEQFF.

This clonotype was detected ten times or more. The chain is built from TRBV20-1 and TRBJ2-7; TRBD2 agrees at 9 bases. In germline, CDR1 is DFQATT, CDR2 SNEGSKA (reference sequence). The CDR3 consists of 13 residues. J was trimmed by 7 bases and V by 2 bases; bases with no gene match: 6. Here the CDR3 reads CSARRLAGFEQYF. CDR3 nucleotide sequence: TGCAGTGCTAGACGGCTAGCGGGGTTTGAGCAGTACTTC.

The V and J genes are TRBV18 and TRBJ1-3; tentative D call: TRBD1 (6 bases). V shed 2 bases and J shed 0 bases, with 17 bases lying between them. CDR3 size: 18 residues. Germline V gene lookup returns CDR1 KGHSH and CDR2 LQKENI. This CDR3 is CASSPNRKQGPSGNTIYF. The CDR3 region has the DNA TGTGCCAGCTCACCAAACCGAAAACAGGGTCCCTCTGGAAACACCATATATTTT.